These 10 T cell receptor beta chains were sequenced from one sample in a study of monozygotic twins with inflammatory bowel disease. TCRdb derives one entry per CDR3 protein from the 5' RACE reads, leaving out DNA. This listing includes approximately 100,000 distinct CDR3 sequences. Sequenced material: blood. The receptor source for this set is a human donor with ulcerative colitis or Crohn's disease, or a healthy co-twin of an affected twin (not recorded which).

The CDR3 protein is CSVDGRVETQYF. The rearrangement links TRBV29-1 to TRBJ2-5; TCRdb calls TRBD1, which cannot be checked without DNA. Germline CDR1 is SQVTM and CDR2 is ANQGSEA. The CDR3 loop spans 12 amino acids.

The rearrangement joins TRBV6-5 to TRBJ2-3; the TRBD1 assignment by TCRdb is unverifiable without DNA. Germline assignment: CDR1 MNHEY and CDR2 SVGAGI. This CDR3 is built from 16 residues. This CDR3 is CASSYGRGFRTDTQYF.

J is TRBJ2-3 and V is TRBV7-8; the D call from TCRdb, TRBD2, cannot be confirmed without DNA. Germline V gene lookup returns CDR1 SGHVS and CDR2 FQNEAQ. This CDR3 region has 18 residues. CDR3 residues: CASSKGASGRGVADTQYF.

This sequence joins TRBV5-5 and TRBJ2-3; the TRBD1 assignment by TCRdb is unverifiable without DNA. Looked up from germline, CDR1 is SGHKS and CDR2 is YYEKEE (reference sequence). This CDR3 spans 14 amino acids. CDR3 sequence: CASSLQSRADTQYF.

V and J are TRBV29-1 and TRBJ1-2. Germline lookup yields CDR1 SQVTM and CDR2 ANQGSEA. The CDR3 length is 12 residues. The CDR3 loop reads CSVLPGNYGYTF.

V and J are TRBV19 and TRBJ2-4; the TRBD1 assignment by TCRdb is unverifiable without DNA. CDR1 LNHDA and CDR2 SQIVND come from the germline V gene (reference sequence). CDR3 size: 15 residues. The CDR3 loop reads CASSTDREAKNIQYF. Full variable domain (rest looked up from reference TRBV19 and TRBJ2-4): DGGITQSPKYLFRKEGQNVTLSCEQNLNHDAMYWYRQDPGQGLRLIYYSQIVNDFQKGDIAEGYSVSREKKESFPLTVTSAQKNPTAFYLCASSTDREAKNIQYFGAGTRLSVL.

The J gene is TRBJ2-2, the V gene TRBV19; the TRBD1 assignment by TCRdb is unverifiable without DNA. The CDR3 contains 15 residues. Germline CDR1 LNHDA, CDR2 SQIVND (reference sequence). This CDR3 is CASSMLGAGTGELFF.

This chain connects TRBV7-8 to TRBJ2-3; TCRdb proposes TRBD2, but this gene call is untestable without DNA. There are 15 residues in the CDR3. Germline assignment: CDR1 SGHVS and CDR2 FQNEAQ. The CDR3 sequence is CASYVGLVGTDTQYF.

The chain carries TRBV24-1 and TRBJ2-2; the TRBD1 assignment by TCRdb is unverifiable without DNA. Per germline, CDR1 KGHDR and CDR2 SFDVKD. The CDR3 extends over 14 amino acids. CDR3 in amino acids: CATTGTTNTGELFF.

V gene TRBV12-3 or TRBV12-4 combines with J gene TRBJ1-5; TCRdb proposes TRBD1, but this gene call is untestable without DNA. The CDR3 runs 15 residues. This CDR3 is CASSPLGSLGQPQHF.